These T cell receptor beta chains were read from a single sample in a study of T cells expressing NK-cell markers. One entry per CDR3 protein, without DNA, is what TCRdb gives after re-calling the 5' RACE reads. This sample lists roughly 390,000 distinct CDR3 sequences; its ten largest clones have over 4%. The sample consisted of blood T cells: a sorted CD56 or NKG2C T cell subset, CD4+ or CD8+ T cells, or bulk PBMC T cells (not recorded which). All receptors derive from a man aged 18 to 69 in good health. Both conserved end residues are part of each CDR3.

CDR3aa: CASSVAGRGLAGRVGVTDTQYF
v_gene: TRBV9
j_gene: TRBJ2-3
len: 22

CDR3aa: CASSGQNGRDTEAFF
v_gene: TRBV5-1
j_gene: TRBJ1-1
len: 15

CDR3aa: CASSLTAAVRQYF
v_gene: TRBV7-2
j_gene: TRBJ2-7
len: 13

CDR3aa: CSVGLAVTDTQYF
v_gene: TRBV29-1
j_gene: TRBJ2-3
len: 13

CDR3aa: CASTRTGTVNRNTEAFF
v_gene: TRBV7-9
j_gene: TRBJ1-1
len: 17

CDR3aa: CASSRGRTGLSTEAFF
v_gene: TRBV25-1
j_gene: TRBJ1-1
len: 16

CDR3aa: CASTETGRGSNQPQHF
v_gene: TRBV12-3/TRBV12-4
j_gene: TRBJ1-5
len: 16

CDR3aa: CASSSPSGARYNEQFF
v_gene: TRBV5-1
j_gene: TRBJ2-1
len: 16

CDR3aa: CSASTRAGLTDTQYF
v_gene: TRBV20-1
j_gene: TRBJ2-3
len: 15

CDR3aa: CASSQLGPVDTIYF
v_gene: TRBV14
j_gene: TRBJ1-3
len: 14

CDR3aa: CAISGRDTDTQYF
v_gene: TRBV10-3
j_gene: TRBJ2-3
len: 13

CDR3aa: CATSRQGGVGQYF
v_gene: TRBV24-1
j_gene: TRBJ2-3
len: 13

CDR3aa: CASRPPGLGVLGELFF
v_gene: TRBV6-5
j_gene: TRBJ2-2
len: 16

CDR3aa: CASSLYNWYRGKYEQYF
v_gene: TRBV28
j_gene: TRBJ2-7
len: 17

CDR3aa: CASSLGRGGTQYF
v_gene: TRBV12-3/TRBV12-4
j_gene: TRBJ2-3
len: 13

CDR3aa: CASSEGGARNQYF
v_gene: TRBV6-1
j_gene: TRBJ2-4
len: 13

CDR3aa: CASRQTGWGQPQHF
v_gene: TRBV5-8
j_gene: TRBJ1-5
len: 14

CDR3aa: CASSLGTSVDYEQYF
v_gene: TRBV5-1
j_gene: TRBJ2-7
len: 15

CDR3aa: CASSEYSHSEAFF
v_gene: TRBV6-1
j_gene: TRBJ1-1
len: 13

CDR3aa: CASSFGQGVEAFF
v_gene: TRBV6-6
j_gene: TRBJ1-1
len: 13

CDR3aa: CAISAEGVRGQPQHF
v_gene: TRBV10-3
j_gene: TRBJ1-5
len: 15

CDR3aa: CASSKRQGGGTETQYF
v_gene: TRBV21-1
j_gene: TRBJ2-5
len: 16

CDR3aa: CSASRGGRTDTQYF
v_gene: TRBV20-1
j_gene: TRBJ2-3
len: 14

CDR3aa: CASSTRQGNSYEQYF
v_gene: TRBV6-2/TRBV6-3
j_gene: TRBJ2-7
len: 15

CDR3aa: CASSLSGQNNSPLHF
v_gene: TRBV5-1
j_gene: TRBJ1-6
len: 15

CDR3aa: CASSEGLDTGTQYF
v_gene: TRBV12-3/TRBV12-4
j_gene: TRBJ2-3
len: 14

CDR3aa: CASTTRRGRNHEQFF
v_gene: TRBV6-1
j_gene: TRBJ2-1
len: 15

CDR3aa: CSAARGGQPQHF
v_gene: TRBV20-1
j_gene: TRBJ1-5
len: 12

CDR3aa: CASSRSVAATNTEAFF
v_gene: TRBV18
j_gene: TRBJ1-1
len: 16